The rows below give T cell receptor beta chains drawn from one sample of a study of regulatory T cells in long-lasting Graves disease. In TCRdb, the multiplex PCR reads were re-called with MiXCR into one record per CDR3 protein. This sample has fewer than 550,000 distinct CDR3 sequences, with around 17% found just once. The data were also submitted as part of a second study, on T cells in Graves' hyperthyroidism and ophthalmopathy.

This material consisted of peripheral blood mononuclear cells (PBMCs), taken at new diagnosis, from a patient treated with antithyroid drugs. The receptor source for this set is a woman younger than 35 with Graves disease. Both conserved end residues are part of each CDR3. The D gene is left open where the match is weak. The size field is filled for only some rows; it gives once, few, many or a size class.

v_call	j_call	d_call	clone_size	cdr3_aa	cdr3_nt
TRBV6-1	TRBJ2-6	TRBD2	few	CASTPGTSGPSGANVLTF	TGTGCCAGCACTCCTGGGACTAGCGGACCCTCTGGGGCCAACGTCCTGACTTTC
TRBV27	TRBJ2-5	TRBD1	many	CASSLSYGTGQETQYF	TGTGCCAGCAGTTTATCGTATGGGACAGGCCAAGAGACCCAGTACTTC
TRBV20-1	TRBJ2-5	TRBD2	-	CSATGTSEETQYF	TGCAGTGCTACCGGGACTAGTGAAGAGACCCAGTACTTC
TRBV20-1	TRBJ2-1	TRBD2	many	CSARDPGGYNEQFF	TGCAGTGCTAGAGATCCGGGGGGTTACAATGAGCAGTTCTTC
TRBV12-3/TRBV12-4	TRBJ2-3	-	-	CASRTLTTDTQYF	TGTGCCAGCAGGACCCTGACCACAGATACGCAGTATTTT
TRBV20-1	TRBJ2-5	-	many	CSASVGVQETQYF	TGCAGTGCTAGCGTGGGGGTTCAAGAGACCCAGTACTTC
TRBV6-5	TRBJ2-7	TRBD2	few	CASSYSRTSGRNEQYF	TGTGCCAGCAGTTACTCGAGGACTAGCGGGAGGAACGAGCAGTACTTC
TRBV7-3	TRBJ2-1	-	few	CASSYDSVKNEQFF	TGTGCCAGCAGCTACGACAGTGTAAAGAATGAGCAGTTCTTC
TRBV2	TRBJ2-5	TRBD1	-	CASSLDRGHQETQYF	TGTGCCAGCAGCTTGGACAGGGGACACCAAGAGACCCAGTACTTC
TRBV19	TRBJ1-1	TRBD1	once	CASKTGVNTEAFF	TGTGCCAGTAAAACAGGGGTTAACACTGAAGCTTTCTTT
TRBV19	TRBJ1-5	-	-	CASSITGYSNQPQHF	TGTGCCAGTAGTATCACAGGGTATAGCAATCAGCCCCAGCATTTT